This paragraph reports one T cell receptor beta chain. The data derive from a study of identical twins. Trimming cost V 1 base and J 9 bases, with 10 bases left between them. The length of the CDR3 is 13 residues. Germline CDR1 is ENHRY and CDR2 is SYGVKD. MiXCR was run by TCRdb on the 5' RACE reads, yielding one entry per CDR3 protein. The top ten clones hold 0.91% of a sample with 400,000 to 650,000 distinct CDR3 sequences, around 20% of them seen once. These data were likewise used in another study, on T cells expressing NK-cell markers.

J is TRBJ1-5 and V is TRBV10-3; D is possibly TRBD1 (5 bases). The specimen was CD4+ T cells sorted from blood. The sequence derives from a woman aged 18-29 years in good health. CDR3: CAISEYPGPPQHF. The CDR3, as DNA: TGTGCCATCAGTGAGTACCCGGGACCGCCCCAGCATTTT.